One and the same sample provided the 5 T cell receptor beta chains below, sequenced in a study of blood T cell repertoires in COVID-19. The repertoire was sequenced with immunoSEQ multiplex PCR; TCRdb's copy has only in-frame clones and lacks some. The sample carries approximately 300,000 clones, 85% to 90% recorded once. The material sequenced was peripheral blood. Source of these receptors: a woman aged 40 to 50 with acute or convalescent COVID-19.

V is TRBV2 and J is TRBJ2-7; D is possibly TRBD1 (5 bases). V was clipped by 3 bases and J by 3 bases, with 9 bases between them. Germline assignment: CDR1 SNHLY and CDR2 FYNNEI. The CDR3 spans 13 residues. The CDR3 loop reads CASSEGLDYEQYV. In DNA form, the CDR3 reads TGTGCCAGCAGTGAGGGGCTAGACTACGAGCAGTACGTC.

This sequence joins TRBV5-4 and TRBJ2-3, with TRBD1 matching over 7 bases. The CDR3 has 16 residues. Per the germline V gene, CDR1 is SGHNT and CDR2 is YYREEE (reference sequence). V lost 4 bases to trimming and J lost 2 bases; unmatched junction nucleotides: 10. For the CDR3, the DNA is TGTGCCAGCAGCCTCCGGCCGGGACAGATCACAGATACGCAGTATTTT. As protein: CASSLRPGQITDTQYF.

This chain connects TRBV9 to TRBJ1-2; 7 nucleotides match TRBD1. The germline V gene has CDR1 SGDLS and CDR2 YYNGEE. CDR3 length: 18 residues. The ends lost 5 bases at V and 6 bases at J; junction bases unmatched: 22. DNA for the CDR3: TGTGCCAGCAGAGGGTCCGGGACAGCGTTTCTAGCGAAGGATGGCTACACCTTC. It translates to CASRGSGTAFLAKDGYTF.

The rearrangement links TRBV12-3 or TRBV12-4 to TRBJ1-1, with TRBD1 matching 7 bases. Unmatched junction bases numbered 12, after V lost 6 bases and J lost 11 bases. The CDR3 totals 13 residues. CDR3 coding DNA: TGTGCCAGCAGCCTCCAGGGGGGTCTAAAGGCTTTCTTT. Amino acid sequence: CASSLQGGLKAFF.

J is TRBJ1-5 and V is TRBV6-1; the match to TRBD1 covers 7 bases. CDR3 length: 15 residues. The V segment lost 1 base and the J segment 0 bases; nucleotides outside the gene matches: 0. In germline, CDR1 is MNHNS, CDR2 SASEGT. The CDR3 nucleotides read TGTGCCAGCAGTGAAGACAGGGGTAGCAATCAGCCCCAGCATTTT. It encodes CASSEDRGSNQPQHF.